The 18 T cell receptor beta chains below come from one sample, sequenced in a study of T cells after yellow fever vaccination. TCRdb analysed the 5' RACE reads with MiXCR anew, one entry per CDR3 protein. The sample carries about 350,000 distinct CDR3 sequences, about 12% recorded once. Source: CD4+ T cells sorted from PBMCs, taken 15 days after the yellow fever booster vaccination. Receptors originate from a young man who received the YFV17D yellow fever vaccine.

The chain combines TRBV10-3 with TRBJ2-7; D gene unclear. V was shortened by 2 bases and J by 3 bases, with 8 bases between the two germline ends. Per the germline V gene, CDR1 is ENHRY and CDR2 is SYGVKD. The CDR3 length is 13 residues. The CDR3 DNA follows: TGTGCCATCAGTGAGGGTTACAACTACGAGCAGTACGTC. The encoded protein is CAISEGYNYEQYV.

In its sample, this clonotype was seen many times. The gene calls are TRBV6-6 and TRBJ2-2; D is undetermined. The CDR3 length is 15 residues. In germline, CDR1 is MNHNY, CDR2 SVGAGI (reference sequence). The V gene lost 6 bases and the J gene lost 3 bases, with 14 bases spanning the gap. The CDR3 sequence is CASRPRRLHTGELFF. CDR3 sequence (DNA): TGTGCCAGCAGACCTCGAAGACTTCACACCGGGGAGCTGTTTTTT.

The CDR3 protein is CSARDPGQPYNSPLHF. As DNA, the CDR3 is TGCAGTGCTAGAGACCCCGGACAGCCCTATAATTCACCCCTCCACTTT. This chain links TRBV20-1 with TRBJ1-6; D may be TRBD1 (6 bases). The CDR3 runs to 16 residues. Deletions cut 0 bases from V and 2 bases from J, with 11 bases between. From germline, CDR1 is DFQATT and CDR2 SNEGSKA (reference sequence).

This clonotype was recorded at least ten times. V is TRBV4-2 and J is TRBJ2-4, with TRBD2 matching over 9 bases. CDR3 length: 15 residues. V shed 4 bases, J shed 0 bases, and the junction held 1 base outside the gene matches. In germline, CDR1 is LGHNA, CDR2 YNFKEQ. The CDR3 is CASSLAGEAKNIQYF. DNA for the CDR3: TGTGCCAGCAGCCTAGCGGGGGAAGCCAAAAACATTCAGTACTTC.

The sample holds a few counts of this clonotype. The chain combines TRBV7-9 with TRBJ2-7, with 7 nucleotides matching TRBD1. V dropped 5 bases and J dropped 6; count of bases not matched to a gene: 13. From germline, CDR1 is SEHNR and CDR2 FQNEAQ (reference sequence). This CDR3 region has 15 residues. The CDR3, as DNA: TGTGCCAGCAGCCACGCCGGGACAGCTAGGTCCGAGCAGTACTTC. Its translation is CASSHAGTARSEQYF. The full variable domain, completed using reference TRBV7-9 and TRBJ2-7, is DTGVSQNPRHKITKRGQNVTFRCDPISEHNRLYWYRQTLGQGPEFLTYFQNEAQLEKSRLLSDRFSAERPKGSFSTLEIQRTEQGDSAMYLCASSHAGTARSEQYFGPGTRLTVT.

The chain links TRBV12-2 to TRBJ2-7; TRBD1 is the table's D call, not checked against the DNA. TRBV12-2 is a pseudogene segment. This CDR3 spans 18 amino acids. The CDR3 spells CASRLGVSRGRSSYEQYV. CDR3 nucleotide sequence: TGTGCAAGTCGCTTAGGTGTAAGCAGGGGACGGTCTAGCTACGAGCAGTACGTC.

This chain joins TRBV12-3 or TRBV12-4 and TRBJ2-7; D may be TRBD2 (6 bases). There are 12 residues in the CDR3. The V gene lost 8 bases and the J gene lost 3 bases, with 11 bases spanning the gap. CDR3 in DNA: TGTGCCAGCGGGGGGTCGTTCTACGAGCAGTACTTC. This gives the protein CASGGSFYEQYF.

The DNA of the CDR3 is TGTGCCAGCAGACGGCAGGGGCATGAAAAACTGTTTTTT. This translates into CASRRQGHEKLFF. The chain links TRBV6-5 to TRBJ1-4, with a tentative D call TRBD1 (6 bases). The germline gives CDR1 MNHEY, CDR2 SVGAGI. V gave up 6 bases and J gave up 6 bases, with 11 bases separating them. The CDR3 has 13 residues.

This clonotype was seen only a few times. CDR3 protein: CASSWLSGTGELFF. The CDR3 nucleotides read TGTGCCAGCAGCTGGTTAAGTGGAACCGGGGAGCTGTTTTTT. The rearrangement links TRBV5-8 to TRBJ2-2; D gene uncertain. The CDR3 sequence is 14 residues long. V lost 3 bases, J lost 5 bases, and 11 bases lay in between. Germline values: CDR1 SGHTS, CDR2 YDEGEE. The entire variable domain, with the rest obtained from reference TRBV5-8 and TRBJ2-2, is as follows: EAGVTQSPTHLIKTRGQQATLRCSPISGHTSVYWYQQALGLGLQFLLWYDEGEERNRGNFPPRFSGRQFPNYSSELNVNALELEDSALYLCASSWLSGTGELFFGEGSRLTVL.

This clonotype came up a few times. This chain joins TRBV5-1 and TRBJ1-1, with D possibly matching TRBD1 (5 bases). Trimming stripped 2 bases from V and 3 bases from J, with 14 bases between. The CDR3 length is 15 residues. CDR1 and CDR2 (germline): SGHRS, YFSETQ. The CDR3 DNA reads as TGCGCCAGCAGCTTCCAGGGCCGGCAATACACTGAAGCTTTCTTT. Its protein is CASSFQGRQYTEAFF.

DNA for the CDR3: TGTGCCAGCAGCCAAGTTGCTGGCCAAGAGACCCAGTACTTC. It codes for CASSQVAGQETQYF. J is TRBJ2-5 and V is TRBV4-2; D is unclear. Trimming removed 1 base from V and 1 base from J, with 7 bases in between. There are 14 residues in the CDR3. Germline assignment: CDR1 LGHNA and CDR2 YNFKEQ.

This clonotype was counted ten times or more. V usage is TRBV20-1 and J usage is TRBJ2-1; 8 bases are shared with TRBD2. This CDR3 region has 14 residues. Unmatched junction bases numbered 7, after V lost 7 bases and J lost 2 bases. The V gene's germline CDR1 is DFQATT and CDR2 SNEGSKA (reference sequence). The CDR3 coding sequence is TGCAGTGTCCTCTACGGGGGGGCCTACAATGAGCAGTTCTTC. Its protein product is CSVLYGGAYNEQFF.

The CDR3, as DNA: TGTGCCAGCAGTCCTAGGACAGGGGGCGGATCACCCCTCCACTTT. Its translation is CASSPRTGGGSPLHF. The chain combines TRBV6-5 with TRBJ1-6, with 11 bases fitting TRBD1. CDR3 size: 15 residues. V shed 5 bases, J shed 10 bases, and the junction held 7 bases outside the gene matches. CDR1 is MNHEY and CDR2 is SVGAGI in the germline V gene.

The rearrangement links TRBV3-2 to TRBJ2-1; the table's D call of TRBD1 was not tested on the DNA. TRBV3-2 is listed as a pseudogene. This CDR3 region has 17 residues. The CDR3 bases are TGTGCCAGCAGCCAGCCCCCGGGATTTCACCTTGGCAATGAGCAGTTCTTC. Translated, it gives CASSQPPGFHLGNEQFF.

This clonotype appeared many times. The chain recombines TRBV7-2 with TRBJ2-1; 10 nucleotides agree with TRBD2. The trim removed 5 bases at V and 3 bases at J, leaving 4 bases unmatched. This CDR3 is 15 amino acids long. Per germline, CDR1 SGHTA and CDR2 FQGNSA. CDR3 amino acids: CASSPGTSDYNEQFF. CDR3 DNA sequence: TGTGCCAGCAGCCCCGGGACTAGCGACTACAATGAGCAGTTCTTC.

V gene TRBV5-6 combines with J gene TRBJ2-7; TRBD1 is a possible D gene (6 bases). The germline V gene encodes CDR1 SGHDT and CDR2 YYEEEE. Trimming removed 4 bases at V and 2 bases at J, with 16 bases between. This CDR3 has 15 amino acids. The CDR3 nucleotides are TGTGCCAGCAGCCCTCTCGGGACACAACCCTACGAGCAGTACTTC. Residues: CASSPLGTQPYEQYF. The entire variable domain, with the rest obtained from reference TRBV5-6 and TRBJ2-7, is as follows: DAGVTQSPTHLIKTRGQQVTLRCSPKSGHDTVSWYQQALGQGPQFIFQYYEEEERQRGNFPDRFSGHQFPNYSSELNVNALLLGDSALYLCASSPLGTQPYEQYFGPGTRLTVT.

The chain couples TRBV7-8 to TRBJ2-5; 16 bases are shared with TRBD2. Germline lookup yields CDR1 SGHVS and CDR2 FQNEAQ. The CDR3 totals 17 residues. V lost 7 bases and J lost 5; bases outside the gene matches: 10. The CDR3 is CASNTGTSGGGSETQYF. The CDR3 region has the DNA TGTGCCAGCAACACCGGGACTAGCGGGGGGGGCAGCGAGACCCAGTACTTC.

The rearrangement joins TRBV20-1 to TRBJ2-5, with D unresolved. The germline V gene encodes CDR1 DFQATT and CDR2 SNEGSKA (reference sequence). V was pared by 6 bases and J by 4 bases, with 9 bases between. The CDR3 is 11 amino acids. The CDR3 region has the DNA TGCAGTGCCGTGAGATCAGAGACCCAGTACTTC. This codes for CSAVRSETQYF.